The 29 T cell receptor beta chains below were found in one sample sequenced in a study of immune characterization of retroperitoneal liposarcoma. TCRdb itself ran the PCR reads through MiXCR, one entry per CDR3 protein. The top ten hold 8.3% of the sample, which has about 11,000 distinct CDR3 sequences, under 35% seen once. Sequenced sample: tumor tissue. The source is a male donor with retroperitoneal liposarcoma.

The chain carries TRBV6-7 and TRBJ2-3; D call uncertain. TRBV6-7 is treated as an ORF (open reading frame) with a function not yet certain. The CDR3 length is 15 residues. The V end was cut by 1 base, the J end by 4 bases, with 12 bases between. In DNA form, the CDR3 reads TGTGCCAGCAGTTACTTCCCCCCGCCCGCAGATACGCAGTATTTT. This codes for CASSYFPPPADTQYF.

The rearrangement links TRBV6-4 to TRBJ2-1, with 9 bases fitting TRBD2. CDR1 and CDR2 (germline): MRHNA, SNTAGT. The ends lost 4 bases at V and 2 bases at J; junction bases unmatched: 6. The CDR3 runs 16 residues. The CDR3 sequence: CASSGASGEAYNEQFF. In DNA, the CDR3 is TGTGCCAGCAGTGGAGCTAGCGGGGAGGCCTACAATGAGCAGTTCTTC.

This clonotype was found many times. The V call is TRBV7-2, the J call TRBJ1-5; no reliable D call. The germline V gene encodes CDR1 SGHTA and CDR2 FQGNSA. The CDR3 totals 15 residues. The V end lost 4 bases, the J end lost 5 bases, and 15 bases lay between the germline ends. The CDR3 reads CASSSMGGEDQPQHF. CDR3 bases: TGTGCCAGCAGCTCAATGGGTGGGGAAGATCAGCCCCAGCATTTT.

The chain joins TRBV27 to TRBJ2-1; D possibly matches TRBD1 or TRBD2 (6 bases each). Near its end, the DNA agrees better with TRBJ2-7, so the J call may be wrong. The CDR3 is 16 residues long. Germline CDR1 is MNHEY and CDR2 is SMNVEV (reference sequence). The CDR3 DNA is TGTGCCAGCAGTTTAAGGGGGGTCAGGGCCCTCAATGAGCAGTACTTC. Translation: CASSLRGVRALNEQYF.

V is TRBV11-3 and J is TRBJ2-7; D unresolved. Between the trimmed V and J ends, which lost 5 bases and 1 base, there was a span of 9 bases. CDR1 is SGHNT and CDR2 is YENEEA in the germline V gene. The CDR3 length is 13 residues. CDR3 sequence reads: CASSPDLSYEQYF. For the CDR3, the DNA is TGTGCCAGCAGCCCGGACCTGTCCTACGAGCAGTACTTC.

The sample holds a few counts of this clonotype. The chain carries TRBV12-3 or TRBV12-4 and TRBJ2-7; D gene ambiguous. V shed 5 bases and J shed 2 bases, with 7 bases lying between them. The CDR3 consists of 12 residues. The CDR3 region has the DNA TGTGCCAGCAGTCTATCCCCCTACGAGCAGTACTTC. Protein product: CASSLSPYEQYF.

This clonotype was observed at least ten times. V usage is TRBV6-6 and J usage is TRBJ2-4, with 7 bases identical to TRBD1. The tail of the sequence fits TRBJ2-7 better, so the J call may be wrong. The CDR3 runs 13 residues. Germline CDR1 and CDR2: MNHNY and SVGAGI (reference sequence). CDR3 DNA: TGTGCCAGCACTCTCTCCGGGACAGCCGAGCAGTACTTC. This gives the protein CASTLSGTAEQYF.

This clonotype showed up just a few times. This sequence joins TRBV6-1 and TRBJ1-2, with 10 bases identical to TRBD1. Trimming took 6 bases from V and 4 from J; bases not matched to a gene: 5. Germline V lookup: CDR1 MNHNS, CDR2 SASEGT. The CDR3 covers 14 residues. The DNA of the CDR3 is TGTGCCAGCAGGGGGACAGGGGTATTCTATGGCTACACCTTC. Encoded protein: CASRGTGVFYGYTF.

This clonotype counts as medium-sized. This chain connects TRBV7-2 to TRBJ2-7; 9 bases align to TRBD2. CDR3 length equals 14 residues. V trimming: 3 bases; J trimming: 2 bases; junction bases outside the gene matches: 2. Germline values: CDR1 SGHTA, CDR2 FQGNSA. The DNA of the CDR3 is TGTGCCAGCAGCTTTAGCGGGAGCACCTACGAGCAGTACTTC. This gives the protein CASSFSGSTYEQYF.

The chain recombines TRBV12-3 or TRBV12-4 with TRBJ2-1; tentatively, D is TRBD1 or TRBD2 (5 bases each). The V and J ends lost 5 bases and 10 bases respectively, with 18 bases between them. The CDR3 is 14 amino acids. CDR3 DNA: TGTGCCAGCAGTAATCGGGACCGTGGTTACGAGCAGTTCTTC. Amino acids: CASSNRDRGYEQFF.

By sample share, this clonotype is medium-sized. This sequence joins TRBV7-8 and TRBJ2-1; TRBD2 might be the D (6 bases). Germline V gene sequence: CDR1 SGHVS, CDR2 FQNEAQ. The CDR3 loop spans 13 amino acids. The ends were cut back, 1 base at V and 5 bases at J, with 6 bases in the middle. CDR3 DNA: TGTGCCAGCAGCTTAGGGACTAACAATGAGCAGTTCTTC. It specifies CASSLGTNNEQFF.

This clonotype was counted only a few times. V and J are TRBV11-1 and TRBJ2-1, with D possibly being TRBD2 (6 bases). The J call may not be correct, given that the DNA end is closer to TRBJ2-7. The CDR3 runs to 11 residues. Germline CDR1 SGHAT, CDR2 FQDESV (reference sequence). The CDR3: CASSRRDEQYF. CDR3 coding DNA: TGTGCCAGCAGCAGGAGGGACGAGCAGTACTTC.

This chain links TRBV27 with TRBJ1-1, with D perhaps matching TRBD1 (5 bases). This CDR3 spans 14 amino acids. V was clipped by 2 bases and J by 1 base, with 8 bases between them. Germline CDR1 is MNHEY and CDR2 is SMNVEV (reference sequence). The CDR3 DNA reads as TGTGCCAGCAGTTTAAAGGGGTGGAACACTGAAGCTTTCTTT. It codes for CASSLKGWNTEAFF.

This clonotype has a single count. The germline gene is not matched at one end of the junction; a read error may be the cause. The rearrangement links TRBV5-3 to TRBJ2-6; 8 bases fit TRBD2. TRBV5-3 carries the ORF label, with uncertain function. The length of the CDR3 is 16 residues. The CDR3 here is CASSLAGGSGANVLTF. DNA for the CDR3: TGTGCCAGCAGCTTGGCGGGGGGCTCTGGGGCCAACGTCCTGACTTTC.

The chain uses TRBV12-3 or TRBV12-4 and TRBJ2-5; D may be TRBD2 (6 bases). The J call may be mistaken, given a closer DNA end match to TRBJ2-7. This CDR3 region has 15 residues. Here the CDR3 DNA reads TGTGCCAGCAGTTTAAAAGGAGGGGCAGGCTACGAGCAGTACTTC. It encodes CASSLKGGAGYEQYF.

This clonotype was recorded a few times. The rearrangement joins TRBV7-3 to TRBJ1-1; D perhaps matches TRBD1 (6 bases). The V gene lost 6 bases and the J gene lost 5 bases, with 16 bases spanning the gap. Germline lookup yields CDR1 SGHTA and CDR2 FQGTGA. This CDR3 is 14 amino acids long. The CDR3 bases are TGTGCCAGCAGTCTTACAGGGTCTCCGACTGAAGCTTTCTTT. Its translation: CASSLTGSPTEAFF.

A few counts support this clonotype. The chain joins TRBV6-1 to TRBJ1-5; the D is unclear. Trimming left V 6 bases short and J 3 bases short, with 21 bases between. Germline V CDR1 and CDR2: MNHNS, SASEGT. The length of the CDR3 is 17 residues. The CDR3 nucleotides read TGTGCCAGCAGAAAACCGGGCACCCCCGGGGACAATCAGCCCCAGCATTTT. It is translated as CASRKPGTPGDNQPQHF.

This clonotype is medium-sized by share. The rearrangement links TRBV6-1 to TRBJ2-1; D might be TRBD2 (5 bases). CDR3 length: 14 amino acids. The V end was cut by 6 bases, the J end by 10 bases, with 19 bases between. Germline V gene lookup returns CDR1 MNHNS and CDR2 SASEGT. CDR3 DNA: TGTGCCAGCAGCGGTACTAGAGGACCCTACGAGCAGTTCTTC. It codes for CASSGTRGPYEQFF.

This clonotype is termed large. The chain links TRBV6-1 to TRBJ2-4; TRBD2 matches 7 bases. Germline V lookup: CDR1 MNHNS, CDR2 SASEGT. CDR3 length equals 14 residues. With V trimmed by 5 bases and J by 0 bases, 1 base remained unmatched. The CDR3 DNA reads TGTGCCAGCAGTAGCGGGATAGCCAAAAACATTCAGTACTTC. Translated, it gives CASSSGIAKNIQYF.

This clonotype was counted between two and nine times. This chain joins TRBV6-1 and TRBJ2-1, with D perhaps matching TRBD2 (6 bases). Between the trimmed V and J ends, which lost 3 bases and 1 base, there was a span of 13 bases. The CDR3 is made up of 16 amino acids. Germline CDR1 reads MNHNS; CDR2 reads SASEGT. CDR3 in amino acids: CASSELGSGSYNEQFF. CDR3 DNA sequence: TGTGCCAGCAGTGAGTTGGGAAGCGGGTCCTACAATGAGCAGTTCTTC.

This clonotype is medium-sized. The V and J genes are TRBV27 and TRBJ2-3, with 7 bases identical to TRBD1. The V and J ends lost 1 base and 0 bases, in that order; junction bases with no gene match: 10. Germline V gives CDR1 MNHEY, CDR2 SMNVEV (reference sequence). CDR3 length: 18 amino acids. CDR3 residues: CASSLYDIGGSSTDTQYF. CDR3 nucleotide sequence: TGTGCCAGCAGTTTATACGACATAGGGGGCTCTAGCACAGATACGCAGTATTTT.

This clonotype is categorized as medium-sized. V gene TRBV12-3 or TRBV12-4 combines with J gene TRBJ2-1; D remains unclear. The J call may not be correct, given that the DNA end is closer to TRBJ2-7. The CDR3 spans 15 residues. For the CDR3, the DNA is TGTGCCAGCAGTTTAGGCAGTCAAGAAGCTAATGAGCAGTACTTC. Its translation: CASSLGSQEANEQYF.

The chain recombines TRBV10-1 with TRBJ2-1; TRBD1 might be the D (6 bases). The CDR3 covers 14 residues. The germline V gene encodes CDR1 WNHNN and CDR2 SYGVQD (reference sequence). Trimming left V 3 bases short and J 6 bases short, with 12 bases between. The CDR3 coding sequence is TGCGCCAGCAGTGATCTCGGACAGAGCAATGAGCAGTTCTTC. Its protein is CASSDLGQSNEQFF.

The chain combines TRBV10-2 with TRBJ2-1; 9 nucleotides agree with TRBD2. The CDR3 extends over 15 amino acids. V was pared by 2 bases and J by 10 bases, with 9 bases of the junction left unmatched. The germline V gene encodes CDR1 WSHSY and CDR2 SAAADI. The CDR3 DNA is TGCGCCAGCAGTGAGGAGCTAGCGGGATTGTACGAGCAGTTCTTC. It is translated as CASSEELAGLYEQFF.

This clonotype is labeled as medium-sized. The chain uses TRBV12-3 or TRBV12-4 and TRBJ2-5, with TRBD2 identical over 13 bases. This CDR3 has 16 amino acids. With V trimmed by 5 bases and J by 7 bases, 10 bases remained unmatched. CDR3 region: CASSDPTSGRRGTQYF. The DNA of the CDR3 is TGTGCCAGCAGTGACCCGACTAGCGGGAGGCGGGGGACCCAGTACTTC.

The chain recombines TRBV11-1 with TRBJ2-5, with a weak D call TRBD1 (6 bases). The J call may be in error: the DNA end matches TRBJ2-7 better. Per germline, CDR1 SGHAT and CDR2 FQDESV (reference sequence). The CDR3 sequence is 14 residues long. The CDR3 protein is CASSRRSGVYEQYF. CDR3 nucleotides: TGTGCCAGCAGCCGTCGTTCAGGGGTCTACGAGCAGTACTTC.

The chain couples TRBV6-2 or TRBV6-3 to TRBJ2-2; TRBD2 matches at 8 bases. The germline V gene has CDR1 MNHEY and CDR2 SVGEGT. Trimming at V came to 6 bases and at J to 0 bases, leaving 3 bases not matched to a gene. The CDR3 consists of 15 residues. The CDR3 DNA reads as TGTGCCAGCAGCTTGACTAGCGCGAACACCGGGGAGCTGTTTTTT. This codes for CASSLTSANTGELFF.

This clonotype has just a few counts. J is TRBJ2-1 and V is TRBV27; TRBD2 agrees at 12 bases. Germline V CDR1 and CDR2: MNHEY, SMNVEV (reference sequence). Germline trimming cut 0 bases from V and 10 bases from J; bases unmatched to any gene: 16. The CDR3 sequence is 19 residues long. Here the CDR3 DNA reads TGTGCCAGCAGTTTATCCGGGACTAGCGGGTACTTTAGCTCCTACGAGCAGTTCTTC. Its protein is CASSLSGTSGYFSSYEQFF.

The CDR3: CAISETSGYRVGEQYF. The DNA of the CDR3 is TGTGCCATCAGTGAGACTAGCGGGTATAGGGTGGGCGAGCAGTACTTC. The chain couples TRBV10-3 to TRBJ2-4; 9 nucleotides match TRBD2. TRBJ2-7 matches the DNA end more closely, so the J call is doubtful. The CDR3 has 16 residues. The germline V gene has CDR1 ENHRY and CDR2 SYGVKD.